The rows below give T cell receptor beta chains drawn from one sample of a study of control samples from healthy donors and cancer patients. Sequencing used immunoSEQ multiplex PCR; TCRdb keeps in-frame clones, though not all of them. The sample lists over 150,000 clones, nearly 96% seen once, with under 1.2% in the top ten. The source material was blood. These receptors came from a woman in her twenties or thirties in good health. The CDR3 runs from the conserved cysteine through the conserved F or W. D genes are given only for firm matches. The size entry is marked missing in some rows and otherwise reads once, few, many or a size class.

TRBV5-4	.	TRBJ2-2	.	TGTGCCAGCAGCTTGGTAGGCACCGGGGAGCTGTTTTTT	CASSLVGTGELFF
TRBV29-1	.	TRBJ1-5	.	TGCAGCGTTTCGGATGTACAGGGTCCCCAGCATTTT	CSVSDVQGPQHF
TRBV20-1	.	TRBJ2-7	.	TGCAGTGCTAGAGATAGGGCCGAGCAGTACTTC	CSARDRAEQYF
TRBV5-1	TRBD2	TRBJ2-5	.	TGCGCCAGCAGCCCCCCGAAGCGGGAGGGGGGGGAGACCCAGTACTTC	CASSPPKREGGETQYF
TRBV5-1	TRBD2	TRBJ2-1	.	TGCGCCAGCAGCCCGGAGGGCGGGAGGGCCACCAATGAGCAGTTCTTC	CASSPEGGRATNEQFF
TRBV7-9	.	TRBJ1-2	.	TGTGCCAGCAGCTTAGGAGGGGCAGGGGCACGGACTTATTATGGCTACACCTTC	CASSLGGAGARTYYGYTF
TRBV18	.	TRBJ1-2	.	TGTGCCAGCTCACCACAAGGGGAAGGCTATGGCTACACCTTC	CASSPQGEGYGYTF
TRBV6-5	TRBD1	TRBJ1-5	.	TGTGCCAGCAGGGATGGACAGGGACAACAGCCCCAGCATTTT	CASRDGQGQQPQHF
TRBV19	.	TRBJ2-1	.	TGTGCCAGTAGCAGAGACAGGAGCACCCCATACAATGAGCAGTTCTTC	CASSRDRSTPYNEQFF
TRBV10-3	.	TRBJ1-2	.	TGTGCCATCAGTGAGGGGGGCAACTATGGCTACACCTTC	CAISEGGNYGYTF
TRBV21-1	.	TRBJ2-7	.	TGTGCCAGCAGCAGGGAGCTAGCGTGGTACGAGCAGTACTTC	CASSRELAWYEQYF
TRBV15	.	TRBJ2-7	.	TGTGCCACCAGCAGAGATCCCAGATACTACGAGCAGTACTTC	CATSRDPRYYEQYF
TRBV7-9	.	TRBJ1-1	.	TGTGCCAGCAGCGGGAGGCGGAGGCTGAACACTGAAGCTTTCTTT	CASSGRRRLNTEAFF
TRBV11-2	.	TRBJ2-7	.	TGTGCCAGCAGCTCGGGGGCCTCCGAGCAGTACTTC	CASSSGASEQYF
TRBV10-3	.	TRBJ2-1	.	TGTGCCATCAGTGAGGCGGCCCCGAGTGAGCAGTTCTTC	CAISEAAPSEQFF
TRBV28	.	TRBJ1-1	.	TGTGCCAGCAAGTCGAACACTGAAGCTTTCTTT	CASKSNTEAFF
TRBV11-2	.	TRBJ1-6	.	TGTGCCAGCAGCTCCCTCCGTGGGCCAGTTAATTCACCCCTCCACTTT	CASSSLRGPVNSPLHF
TRBV5-4	TRBD1	TRBJ1-6	.	TGTGCCAGCAGCAAAACGGACAGGTTTAATTCACCCCTCCACTTT	CASSKTDRFNSPLHF
TRBV6-5	.	TRBJ2-7	once	TGTGCCAGCAGTTACTCGGGCGGGACGCCCTACGAGCAGTACTTC	CASSYSGGTPYEQYF
TRBV20-1	.	TRBJ1-1	.	TGCAGGACCGGACAGAAAGCTTTCTTT	CRTGQKAFF
TRBV10-3	.	TRBJ1-1	.	TGTGCCTTCCGGAACCCGAACACTGAAGCTTTCTTT	CAFRNPNTEAFF
TRBV10-3	.	TRBJ1-1	.	TGTGCCATCAGTGAGATGGGGGGCGGCAACACTGAAGCTTTCTTT	CAISEMGGGNTEAFF
TRBV11-2	.	TRBJ2-1	.	TGTGCCAGCAGCTTGGACTGGAGCTCCTACAATGAGCAGTTCTTC	CASSLDWSSYNEQFF
TRBV6-2/TRBV6-3	.	TRBJ2-3	.	TGTGCCAGCAGCCCTACTAGCTTGGGGCCCACAGATACGCAGTATTTT	CASSPTSLGPTDTQYF
TRBV6-5	.	TRBJ2-7	once	TGTGCCAGCAGTTGGGGACCCAGAAGCTCCTACGAGCAGTACTTC	CASSWGPRSSYEQYF
TRBV7-9	.	TRBJ1-4	.	TGTGCCAGCAGCCCCTACCCCCGGACGGGGAATGAAAAACTGTTTTTT	CASSPYPRTGNEKLFF
TRBV2	TRBD1	TRBJ1-2	once	TGTGCCAGCAGTGAACCCCGAGTAAGGGGGCAGAATGGCTACACCTTC	CASSEPRVRGQNGYTF
TRBV25-1	TRBD1	TRBJ2-7	few	TGTGCCAGCAGTGGGGTTCCGGGACAGTTCCACGAGCAGTACTTC	CASSGVPGQFHEQYF
TRBV5-1	.	TRBJ2-1	.	TGCGCCAGCAGCTTGGAGACCCGTTCAAAGCAGTTCTTC	CASSLETRSKQFF
TRBV25-1	TRBD1	TRBJ2-7	.	TGTGCCAGCAGTGAATTAGTCGCAGGGGGTATCCCCTACTCTGAGCAGTACTTC	CASSELVAGGIPYSEQYF
TRBV10-3	.	TRBJ2-3	.	TGTGCCATCAGTGACCACAGGGTTAGCACAGATACGCAGTATTTT	CAISDHRVSTDTQYF
TRBV5-1	TRBD1	TRBJ1-6	.	TGCGCCAGCAGGCTTGGGACAGGAAATAATTCACCCCTCCACTTT	CASRLGTGNNSPLHF
TRBV28	TRBD1	TRBJ1-5	.	TGTGCCAGCAGTTTTAATCTACGGGACAGCTTCAATCAGCCCCAGCATTTT	CASSFNLRDSFNQPQHF
TRBV28	TRBD1	TRBJ2-5	.	TGTGCCAGCCTGAAACTCAGCGCAGGGGGCGGAGAGACCCAGTACTTC	CASLKLSAGGGETQYF
TRBV6-5	.	TRBJ1-6	.	TGTGCCAGCAGTCCCAGGAGGAATTCACCCCTCCACTTT	CASSPRRNSPLHF
TRBV11-2	TRBD1	TRBJ1-2	.	TGTGCCAGCAGCTTAGATACGGCGGGGACAGCCAACTATGGCTACACCTTC	CASSLDTAGTANYGYTF
TRBV7-9	.	TRBJ1-4	.	TGTGCCAGCAGCCCCGACGGCGCTAGTGGGGTGGGTGAAAAACTGTTTTTT	CASSPDGASGVGEKLFF
TRBV10-3	.	TRBJ2-1	.	TGTGCCATCAGTGAGAGCGGGCGGGATGAGCAGTTCTTC	CAISESGRDEQFF
TRBV30	TRBD1	TRBJ2-1	once	TGTGCCTGGGGGACAGGGCTTCCCTCCTACAATGAGCAGTTCTTC	CAWGTGLPSYNEQFF
TRBV27	TRBD2	TRBJ2-7	.	TGTGCCAGCCGACGGGGGGGTAGTAACGAGCAGTACTTC	CASRRGGSNEQYF
TRBV6-5	.	TRBJ1-2	.	TGTGCCAGCAGGAGGGGGGACTTCAACTATGGCTACACCTTC	CASRRGDFNYGYTF
TRBV6-5	.	TRBJ1-2	.	TGTGCCAGCAGTTTACCAGGGGCTGCTGGCTACACCTTC	CASSLPGAAGYTF